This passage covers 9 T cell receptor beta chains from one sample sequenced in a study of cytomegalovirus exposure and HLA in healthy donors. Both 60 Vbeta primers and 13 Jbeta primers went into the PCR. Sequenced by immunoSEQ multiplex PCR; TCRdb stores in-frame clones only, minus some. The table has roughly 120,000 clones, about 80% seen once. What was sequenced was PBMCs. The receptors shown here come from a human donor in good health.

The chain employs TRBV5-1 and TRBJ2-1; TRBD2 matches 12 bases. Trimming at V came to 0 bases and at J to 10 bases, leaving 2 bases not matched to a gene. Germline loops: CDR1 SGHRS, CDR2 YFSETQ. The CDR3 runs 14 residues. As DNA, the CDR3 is TGCGCCAGCAGCTTGGTGGGGACTAGCGGGGAGCAGTTCTTC. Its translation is CASSLVGTSGEQFF.

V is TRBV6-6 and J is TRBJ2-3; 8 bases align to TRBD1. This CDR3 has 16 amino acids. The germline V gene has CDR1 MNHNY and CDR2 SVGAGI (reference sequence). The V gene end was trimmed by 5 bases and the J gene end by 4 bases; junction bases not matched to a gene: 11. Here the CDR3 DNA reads TGTGCCAGCAGTACAAACAGGGGGGAGAGGGCAGATACGCAGTATTTT. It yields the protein CASSTNRGERADTQYF.

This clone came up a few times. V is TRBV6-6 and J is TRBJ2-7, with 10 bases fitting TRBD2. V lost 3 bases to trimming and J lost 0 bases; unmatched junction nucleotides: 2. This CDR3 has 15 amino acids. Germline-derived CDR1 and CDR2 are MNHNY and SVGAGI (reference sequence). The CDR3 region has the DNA TGTGCCAGCAGTTATGAGCGGGGGGGCTCCTACGAGCAGTACTTC. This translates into CASSYERGGSYEQYF.

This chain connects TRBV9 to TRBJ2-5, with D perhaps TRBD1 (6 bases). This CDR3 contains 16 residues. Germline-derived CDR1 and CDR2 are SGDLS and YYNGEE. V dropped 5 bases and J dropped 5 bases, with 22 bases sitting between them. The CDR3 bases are TGTGCCAGCAGTTCCAACAGGGTCCCCGGTGGGGAGACCCAGTACTTC. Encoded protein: CASSSNRVPGGETQYF.

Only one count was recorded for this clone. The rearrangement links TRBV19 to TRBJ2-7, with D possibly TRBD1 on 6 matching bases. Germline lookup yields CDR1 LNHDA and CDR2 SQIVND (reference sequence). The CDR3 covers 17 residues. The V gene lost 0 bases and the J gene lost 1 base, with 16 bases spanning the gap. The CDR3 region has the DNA TGTGCCAGTAGTATAGATCTCATGACAGGTGGGTCCTACGAGCAGTACTTC. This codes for CASSIDLMTGGSYEQYF.

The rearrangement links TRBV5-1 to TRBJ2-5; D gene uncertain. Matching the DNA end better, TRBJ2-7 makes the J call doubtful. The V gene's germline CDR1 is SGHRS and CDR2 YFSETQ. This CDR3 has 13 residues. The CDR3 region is CASSLSSPYEQYF. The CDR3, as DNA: TGCGCCAGCAGCCTGTCTAGTCCCTACGAGCAGTACTTC.

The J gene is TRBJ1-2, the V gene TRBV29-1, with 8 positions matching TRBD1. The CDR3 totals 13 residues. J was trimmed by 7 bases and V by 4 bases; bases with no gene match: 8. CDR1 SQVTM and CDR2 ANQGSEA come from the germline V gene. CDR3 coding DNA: TGCAGCGTTGGCGACAGGGGAATAGGTGGCTACACCTTC. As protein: CSVGDRGIGGYTF.

The chain's CDR3 is CASSPRKTGTGDDYGYTF. CDR3 coding DNA: TGTGCCAGCTCACCAAGGAAAACCGGGACAGGGGATGATTATGGCTACACCTTC. The V and J genes are TRBV18 and TRBJ1-2, with TRBD1 matching 10 bases. The V gene end was trimmed by 2 bases and the J gene end by 5 bases; junction bases not matched to a gene: 14. CDR3 length: 18 residues. Per germline, CDR1 KGHSH and CDR2 LQKENI.

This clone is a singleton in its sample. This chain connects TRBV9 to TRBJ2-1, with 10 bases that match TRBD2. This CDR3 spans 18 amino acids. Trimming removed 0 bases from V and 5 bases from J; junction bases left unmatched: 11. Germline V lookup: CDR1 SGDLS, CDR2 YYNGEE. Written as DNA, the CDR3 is TGTGCCAGCAGCGTAGCCAGTTCAGCGGGGGGGACCGACAATGAGCAGTTCTTC. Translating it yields CASSVASSAGGTDNEQFF.